Shown below are 8 T cell receptor beta chains from a single sample sequenced in a study of blood T cell repertoires in COVID-19. TCRdb keeps only in-frame clones here, not all; method: immunoSEQ multiplex PCR. Altogether around 45,000 clones are present, roughly 80% being singletons, with the ten largest covering 30% to 35%. What was sequenced was peripheral blood. All receptors derive from a woman of 80 years or more with acute or convalescent COVID-19.

The genes are TRBV9 and TRBJ2-1; D might be TRBD2 (6 bases). V was shortened by 4 bases and J by 8 bases, with 19 bases between the two germline ends. CDR1 and CDR2 from the germline V gene are SGDLS and YYNGEE. The CDR3 has 15 amino acids. CDR3: CASSIKPTPGDEQFF. CDR3 sequence (DNA): TGTGCCAGCAGCATTAAACCGACTCCGGGGGATGAGCAGTTCTTC.

This chain's CDR3 is CASSLVQGGHEQYF. The CDR3 bases are TGCGCCAGCAGCTTGGTACAGGGGGGCCACGAGCAGTACTTC. The V and J genes are TRBV5-1 and TRBJ2-7; 8 bases line up with TRBD1. CDR3 length: 14 amino acids. V dropped 0 bases and J dropped 5; count of bases not matched to a gene: 4. From germline, CDR1 is SGHRS and CDR2 YFSETQ.

The genes are TRBV5-1 and TRBJ2-1; the D is unclear. The CDR3 covers 14 residues. Germline lookup yields CDR1 SGHRS and CDR2 YFSETQ. V lost 2 bases and J lost 3, with 9 bases in between. DNA for the CDR3: TGCGCCAGCAGCTTCCCGTCCGTCTACAATGAGCAGTTCTTC. Amino acids: CASSFPSVYNEQFF.

The genes are TRBV10-2 and TRBJ2-1; weak D call: TRBD2 (5 bases). Germline CDR1 reads WSHSY; CDR2 reads SAAADI. V was cut by 3 bases and J by 10 bases, with 10 bases left in between. CDR3 length: 12 residues. The CDR3 is CASSDLEREQFF. The CDR3 nucleotides read TGCGCCAGCAGTGACCTAGAGCGGGAGCAGTTCTTC.

The rearrangement uses TRBV5-1 and TRBJ2-1; TRBD2 agrees at 7 bases. CDR3 length equals 12 residues. The ends lost 8 bases at V and 9 bases at J; junction bases unmatched: 8. Germline V gives CDR1 SGHRS, CDR2 YFSETQ. Here the CDR3 reads CASRLALGEQFF. The CDR3 bases are TGCGCCAGTCGACTAGCCCTCGGTGAGCAGTTCTTC.

The chain couples TRBV7-9 to TRBJ2-1; TRBD1 aligns across 10 bases. This CDR3 has 13 residues. With 10 bases clipped from V and 12 bases from J, the junction kept 12 bases outside the gene matches. Germline CDR1 is SEHNR and CDR2 is FQNEAQ (reference sequence). The CDR3 DNA follows: TGTGCCACTGACAGGGGGCAAGGGAATTGGCAGTTCTTC. Its translation: CATDRGQGNWQFF.

This sequence joins TRBV7-9 and TRBJ1-1; 8 nucleotides align to TRBD1. This CDR3 spans 15 amino acids. Germline trimming cut 6 bases from V and 0 bases from J; bases unmatched to any gene: 6. The germline V gene encodes CDR1 SEHNR and CDR2 FQNEAQ (reference sequence). CDR3 DNA: TGTGCCAGCAGTAAACACAGGGGGATGAACACTGAAGCTTTCTTT. Amino acid sequence: CASSKHRGMNTEAFF.

The chain joins TRBV19 to TRBJ2-5; TRBD2 matches at 8 bases. Germline CDR1 is LNHDA and CDR2 is SQIVND (reference sequence). J was trimmed by 2 bases and V by 6 bases; bases with no gene match: 5. This CDR3 region has 14 residues. CDR3 residues: CASRSGGGQETQYF. In DNA, the CDR3 is TGTGCCAGTAGGTCCGGGGGGGGACAAGAGACCCAGTACTTC.